This T cell receptor beta chain was found in a study of blood T cell repertoires in COVID-19. Those who participated ranged in age from roughly 18 to 89 years and resided in roughly 26 US areas. This clone was detected only a few times. The CDR3 has 17 residues. V was clipped by 1 base and J by 3 bases, with 15 bases between them. CDR1 is SEHNR, CDR2 FQNEAQ, per germline (reference sequence). This table comes from immunoSEQ multiplex PCR, and its TCRdb copy is limited to in-frame clones, with some not included. Of 250,000 or so clones listed, around nine tenths were seen once; the top ten hold around 3.6%.

This chain joins TRBV7-9 and TRBJ2-2; D may be TRBD1 (6 bases). The TCR comes from a woman in her 30s who had been exposed to COVID-19. Sequencing was carried out using PBMCs or T cells enriched from blood (not recorded which). The DNA for the CDR3 is TGTGCCAGCAGCTTAGAGTTCCAGGGGATTGACACCGGGGAGCTGTTTTTT. This codes for CASSLEFQGIDTGELFF.